The present T cell receptor (beta chain) was sequenced within a study of T cell repertoires in cytomegalovirus infection. Germline V CDR1 and CDR2: DFQATT, SNEGSKA (reference sequence). CDR3 length: 13 residues. V was trimmed by 1 base and J by 1 base, leaving 7 bases between them. Study results and limitations: CMV carriers having the relevant HLA were flagged by cumulative public TCR beta family frequency. HLA-C-restricted CMV-specific TCR beta clonotypes prevailed in the ex vivo response.

This clonotype was picked up a small number of times. Antigen: not known. MiXCR was run by TCRdb on the reads, yielding one entry per CDR3 protein. The sample includes approximately 990,000 distinct CDR3 sequences, around a third of them seen just once. The input for sequencing was cultured CD8+ T cells from PBMCs, taken from culture after CMV antigen stimulation. This rearrangement joins TRBV20-1 to TRBJ1-1; D call uncertain. The clonotype originates from a human donor in good health (CMV status not recorded). Some clones in this sample may be carry-over from other donors' samples. Here the CDR3 reads CSARVSANTEAFF. The CDR3 DNA reads TGCAGTGCTAGAGTCAGTGCGAACACTGAAGCTTTCTTT.